This T cell receptor (beta chain) came from a study of shared clonotypes between healthy human individuals (dated by TCRdb to 2020 to 2021). Turning to the overall study: A couple of women and a few men aged 18 to 49 years were included in the cohort. For each donor, three plates each were used for CD4 naive and CD4 memory, two plates were used for CD8 naive, and one plate was used for CD8 memory. To estimate repertoire size and how much clonotypes are shared between individuals, the study performed deep sequencing of blood TCR repertoires from about five healthy adults. To increase sequencing depth and limit assay-specific biases, TCR repertoire library preparation and sequencing were carried out by different laboratories using diverse techniques. Per donor, leukapheresis produced somewhere between about 0.9 and 9.5 billion PBMCs. Broad study findings and their caveats: Even with the large sequencing depth, rarefaction of the sorted-subset datasets indicated that sequencing was incomplete. The small number of donors limited the genetic and exposure-history diversity represented. About 4.5% of naive CD4, 3.5% of naive CD8, 2.3% of memory CD4, and roughly 0.4% of memory CD8 clonotypes were shared across several donors. Estimated clonotype richness was generally larger for naive than for memory subsets. Sampling was limited to blood, and TCR repertoires in tissue likely differ from TCR repertoires in blood. Higher generation probabilities were observed for clonotypes shared by all four sorted-subset donors than for non-shared clonotypes. Pairwise subsampling led to the expectation that sequencing depth would affect the degree of clonotype sharing among donors.

The CDR3 measures 14 amino acids from cysteine to phenylalanine. CDR3 DNA is the only sequence kept; it has 42 bases, read in frame from the first base. V sheds 0 bases and J sheds 4 bases, leaving 7 bases between their ends. Via the germline V gene (reference sequence), CDR1 is MNHEY and CDR2 SMNVEV. TCR CDR3 regions were amplified from genomic DNA by multiplex PCR using the deep immunoSEQ assay. Extracted genomic DNA from each cell subset was spread evenly across all wells of several immunoSEQ 96-well plates, with each plate serving as a replicate. For sorted subsets, around 200 ng genomic DNA, equal to approximately 30,000 T cell genomes, was loaded into each replicate PCR. Purified libraries were measured with a Qubit 3.0 fluorometer, size-checked on a Bioanalyzer 2100, and measured again with the KAPA Library Quantification kit. Every immunoSEQ 96-well plate was sequenced on a separate single-read 150-cycle Illumina NextSeq 550 flow cell. In the original analysis: Because the immunoSEQ output included only junctional sequences and no quality scores, the filtering could not be the same as the filtering used for full-length reads. To assign V/J genes and CDR3, sequences were annotated using PyIR, a Python wrapper for IgBLAST v1.9, with IMGT germline references. Any read was removed if the V/J assignment was weak (E-value above 1e-6), the CDR3 was missing, or the read contained stop codons, out-of-frame junctions, or ambiguous translated residues. A V3J clonotype was defined by an identical inferred V gene, J gene, and CDR3 amino acid sequence. Percentage overlap between repertoires was calculated by dividing the number of shared unique clonotypes by the size of the smaller repertoire. Repertoire richness was assessed with RTK rarefaction, the Chao1 estimator, and Recon v2.1 estimates of unobserved clonotypes. OLGA was used to compute generation probabilities for all TCRbeta clonotypes that the gDNA method yielded from a few donors. TCRdb carries this immuneACCESS record with in-frame sequences only. Its versions omit some clonotypes, under half of them owing to an unresolved V gene in the studies checked, with the rest unexplained. That table supplies the V and J calls and clone size; D and trimming were determined from the DNA. This sample holds around 1.9 million clones; more than 85% were observed only once. The ten largest clones represent more than 1.5% of the sample.

Remarks on this clone: There is no known antigen for this receptor. Base qualities were left out, and no much larger clone turns up one base away.

CD8 naive samples were CD45RO-negative cells positively selected for CCR7, giving a CD45RA+CCR7+ population that excluded TemRA cells. Donors were healthy HIV-negative adults with no recently reported acute infections or vaccinations. Every donor was a Caucasian adult residing in Nashville, Tennessee, USA. After blood collection by leukapheresis, PBMCs were isolated using Ficoll-Histopaque density gradient centrifugation and then cryopreserved in the vapor phase of liquid nitrogen. Analytical flow cytometry was used to check the purity and quantity of every magnetically sorted T cell population. Genomic DNA was isolated from each sorted fraction and quantified by UV absorbance on a Nanodrop 2000c.

The source of this sequence is a man aged 18 to 30 in good health. Some clones in this sample may be carry-over from other donors' samples. Sequencing input: naive CD8+ T cells from PBMCs. The cell subset or site label here, explained by the study, means: CD45RA+CCR7+. The chain is assembled from TRBV27 and TRBJ2-1; no D gene call is confident. The bases are TGTGCCAGCAGTTTATCGCCAGGATACAATGAGCAGTTCTTC. This translates into CASSLSPGYNEQFF.